This entry lists 6 T cell receptor beta chains sequenced from one sample in a study of cytomegalovirus exposure and HLA in healthy donors. PCR amplification relied on 60 Vbeta primers (plus 13 Jbeta primers). The protocol was immunoSEQ multiplex PCR, while the TCRdb copy is restricted to in-frame clones and leaves out a portion. Here the sample spans approximately 160,000 clones, 70% to 90% being singletons. The sample comprised PBMCs. The receptors stem from a woman aged 18-29 years in good health and CMV-seronegative.

The chain combines TRBV19 with TRBJ2-2; 8 nucleotides agree with TRBD1. V gave up 3 bases and J gave up 6 bases; unmatched junction bases: 6. CDR3 length: 15 amino acids. From germline, CDR1 is LNHDA and CDR2 SQIVND (reference sequence). The CDR3 coding sequence is TGTGCCAGTAGTATCACAGGGGGAAAGGCCGGGGAGCTGTTTTTT. Translating it yields CASSITGGKAGELFF.

This clone was recorded once. The rearrangement links TRBV28 to TRBJ1-1; the D is unclear. Germline V CDR1 and CDR2: MDHEN, SYDVKM. V was pared by 2 bases and J by 3 bases, with 4 bases between. The CDR3 has 12 residues. The CDR3 nucleotides are TGTGCCAGCAGTTTAGGAGACACTGAAGCTTTCTTT. Protein product: CASSLGDTEAFF.

This chain uses TRBV9 with TRBJ2-3; D uncertain. Germline V gene sequence: CDR1 SGDLS, CDR2 YYNGEE. Trimming cost V 0 bases and J 0 bases, with 11 bases left between them. CDR3 length equals 16 residues. CDR3: CASSVGRSFSTDTQYF. In DNA, the CDR3 is TGTGCCAGCAGCGTAGGTAGGAGTTTTAGCACAGATACGCAGTATTTT.

The chain joins TRBV6-1 to TRBJ2-1; 7 bases line up with TRBD1. CDR1 and CDR2 from the germline V gene are MNHNS and SASEGT. The CDR3 sequence is 17 residues long. The V and J ends lost 0 bases and 6 bases, in that order; junction bases with no gene match: 11. In DNA, the CDR3 is TGTGCCAGCAGTGAAGCCTTGTTATTAAGGGGGCTCAATGAGCAGTTCTTC. It yields the protein CASSEALLLRGLNEQFF.

This sequence joins TRBV10-3 and TRBJ2-5; tentatively, D is TRBD2 (5 bases). V gave up 6 bases and J gave up 4 bases, with 9 bases separating them. The CDR3 is 12 residues long. The V gene's germline CDR1 is ENHRY and CDR2 SYGVKD. This CDR3 is CAIRDGLETQYF. The CDR3 DNA is TGTGCCATCAGGGACGGACTAGAGACCCAGTACTTC.

V and J are TRBV6-5 and TRBJ1-3; 8 nucleotides align to TRBD1. The germline V gene encodes CDR1 MNHEY and CDR2 SVGAGI. The CDR3 consists of 16 residues. The junction had 5 bases not matched to a gene; V was cut back by 4 bases and J by 0 bases. Here the CDR3 DNA reads TGTGCCAGCAGTTCGCATACAGGGGGCTCTGGAAACACCATATATTTT. Protein product: CASSSHTGGSGNTIYF.